This T cell receptor beta chain stems from a study of blood T cell repertoires in COVID-19. The wider study: COVID-19 samples collected from the United States, Italy and Spain covered acute and convalescent phases. The analysed material was cDNA or gDNA that came from T cells, B-cell-depleted T cells, or PBMCs.

In the study's own analysis: Counts of nucleated cells, estimated from reference gene primer amplification, were obtained. The table came from immunoSEQ multiplex PCR; TCRdb's copy has only in-frame clones and leaves some out. V, J and clone size are taken as reported in that table, and D and trimming were inferred from the DNA itself. This sample has about 50,000 clones; more than 90% occur once, and the top ten carry 3.1%. Germline CDR1 is GTSNPN and CDR2 is SVGIG (reference sequence). CDR3 length equals 15 residues. Losses at the gene ends were 2 bases for V and 10 bases for J; bases not matched to a gene: 10.

This sequence originates from a human donor in a cohort sampled during active COVID-19. The chain links TRBV30 to TRBJ2-1, with 11 nucleotides matching TRBD2. Sequenced material: peripheral blood. DNA for the CDR3: TGTGCCTGGAGTTTGTTAGCGGGAGGGCCTAGCGAGCAGTTCTTC. Translating gives CAWSLLAGGPSEQFF.